This passage covers 26 T cell receptor beta chains from one sample sequenced in a study of blood T cells in healthy people across ages. A J-beta primer mix and a sample-barcoded 5' primer were used in a second PCR of roughly 6 to 11 cycles. Via MiXCR, TCRdb re-called the 5' RACE reads, giving one row per CDR3 protein. This table has about 900,000 distinct CDR3 sequences, roughly 52% appearing once. The sequenced material came from blood. The receptors derive from a young man in good health.

The V call is TRBV6-5, the J call TRBJ1-2; D not resolved. The CDR3 covers 14 residues. The V gene lost 4 bases and the J gene lost 5 bases, with 14 bases spanning the gap. Looked up from germline, CDR1 is MNHEY and CDR2 is SVGAGI. The CDR3: CASSSPGSRYGYTF. The CDR3 DNA sequence: TGTGCCAGCAGTTCCCCGGGAAGCCGGTATGGCTACACCTTC.

The gene calls are TRBV20-1 and TRBJ2-1; maybe TRBD1 (5 bases). Germline V CDR1 and CDR2: DFQATT, SNEGSKA (reference sequence). Trimming took 0 bases from V and 7 from J, leaving 16 bases between them. This CDR3 has 15 amino acids. CDR3 DNA sequence: TGCAGTGCTAGAGACGGTGGGGCTTACGGGAATGAGCAGTTCTTC. Amino acid sequence: CSARDGGAYGNEQFF.

This clonotype was recorded many times. The chain joins TRBV4-1 to TRBJ2-1; D may be TRBD1 (6 bases). The CDR3 extends over 16 amino acids. Deletions cut 3 bases from V and 5 bases from J, with 17 bases between. CDR1 and CDR2 (germline): MGHRA, YSYEKL. The CDR3 DNA sequence: TGCGCCAGCAGCCACCCGGACAGCGATCCTGACAATGAGCAGTTCTTC. Amino acids: CASSHPDSDPDNEQFF.

The gene calls are TRBV29-1 and TRBJ2-5; D gene uncertain. The germline V gene has CDR1 SQVTM and CDR2 ANQGSEA. There are 15 residues in the CDR3. V lost 4 bases to trimming and J lost 2 bases, with 17 bases between them. CDR3 nucleotides: TGCAGCGTTGGACACCCCGCCGGCTCGCAAGAGACCCAGTACTTC. Its translation: CSVGHPAGSQETQYF. Based on the CDR3 plus reference TRBV29-1 and TRBJ2-5, the full variable domain is SAVISQKPSRDICQRGTSLTIQCQVDSQVTMMFWYRQQPGQSLTLIATANQGSEATYESGFVIDKFPISRPNLTFSTLTVSNMSPEDSSIYLCSVGHPAGSQETQYFGPGTRLLVL.

This clonotype was counted at least ten times. The chain links TRBV6-5 to TRBJ2-4; a weak D match, TRBD1 (5 bases). Germline loops: CDR1 MNHEY, CDR2 SVGAGI. The germline V and J ends were trimmed by 5 bases and 0 bases, with 11 bases remaining between them. CDR3 size: 15 residues. CDR3 residues: CASSERQLAKNIQYF. The DNA for the CDR3 is TGTGCCAGCAGTGAGCGACAGTTAGCCAAAAACATTCAGTACTTC.

This clonotype appeared once. The CDR3 reads CASSQDRRISGNTIYF. CDR3 DNA sequence: TGTGCCAGCAGCCAGGACAGGAGGATTTCTGGAAACACCATATATTTT. The V and J genes are TRBV5-5 and TRBJ1-3, with TRBD1 matching over 7 bases. Germline assignment: CDR1 SGHKS and CDR2 YYEKEE (reference sequence). CDR3 length equals 16 residues. Trimming at V came to 4 bases and at J to 1 base, leaving 8 bases not matched to a gene.

The chain uses TRBV9 and TRBJ2-1; D perhaps matches TRBD2 (5 bases). The last part of the DNA fits TRBJ2-7 better; the J call may be wrong. CDR3 length: 12 residues. Germline CDR1 is SGDLS and CDR2 is YYNGEE. The CDR3 spells CASSVGGNEQYF. The DNA for the CDR3 is TGTGCCAGCAGCGTAGGAGGGAATGAGCAGTACTTC.

The chain uses TRBV4-2 and TRBJ2-4, with D unclear. The CDR3 length is 14 residues. The germline CDR1 and CDR2 sequences are LGHNA and YNFKEQ. The V gene lost 1 base and the J gene lost 13 bases, with 17 bases spanning the gap. CDR3 nucleotides: TGTGCCAGCAGCCAAGTGGGCGAGTCCTACGAACAGTACTTC. Amino acids: CASSQVGESYEQYF.

About this clonotype itself: The junction and the germline gene differ at one end; a read error may be behind it. This chain joins TRBV5-1 and TRBJ1-4, with D unresolved. Germline V lookup: CDR1 SGHRS, CDR2 YFSETQ. CDR3 length: 14 residues. The CDR3 DNA follows: TGCGCCAGCAGCTTGGAACGGTCGACTGAAAAACCGTTTTTT. Translated: CASSLERSTEKPFF.

This clonotype was recorded once. The chain couples TRBV20-1 to TRBJ2-3, with 13 bases aligning to TRBD2. Looked up from germline, CDR1 is DFQATT and CDR2 is SNEGSKA (reference sequence). The CDR3 is 15 amino acids. Trimming removed 5 bases from V and 9 bases from J; junction bases left unmatched: 11. Written as DNA, the CDR3 is TGCAGTGCTCCCCTAAGGAGACTAGCGGGAGGCACGCAGTATTTT. Translating it yields CSAPLRRLAGGTQYF.

This clonotype is a singleton in its sample. This chain joins TRBV25-1 and TRBJ2-7; TRBD1 might be the D (6 bases). CDR1 is MGHDK and CDR2 is SYGVNS in the germline V gene. CDR3 size: 15 residues. V lost 1 base and J 7 bases, leaving 17 bases between the germline ends. The DNA for the CDR3 is TGTGCCAGCAGTGAATGGCCCCAGGGGATGGATGAGCAGTACTTC. This gives the protein CASSEWPQGMDEQYF.

This sequence joins TRBV5-1 and TRBJ2-7; TRBD2 is a possible D gene (6 bases). The germline gives CDR1 SGHRS, CDR2 YFSETQ. Trimming removed 2 bases from V and 3 bases from J, with 24 bases in between. The CDR3 extends over 18 amino acids. The CDR3 here is CASSFQGRVPGVYYEQYF. In DNA form, the CDR3 reads TGCGCCAGCAGCTTTCAAGGCCGCGTCCCGGGGGTCTACTACGAGCAGTACTTC. The full variable domain, with the rest looked up from reference TRBV5-1 and TRBJ2-7, is KAGVTQTPRYLIKTRGQQVTLSCSPISGHRSVSWYQQTPGQGLQFLFEYFSETQRNKGNFPGRFSGRQFSNSRSEMNVSTLELGDSALYLCASSFQGRVPGVYYEQYFGPGTRLTVT.

The chain has TRBV20-1 and TRBJ1-4; weak D call: TRBD1 (6 bases). V lost 3 bases and J lost 8, with 16 bases in between. The CDR3 is made up of 14 amino acids. Germline loops: CDR1 DFQATT, CDR2 SNEGSKA (reference sequence). The CDR3 nucleotides read TGCAGTGCTAGCGGGGGGGCCCTCGAGGAAAAACTGTTTTTT. This translates into CSASGGALEEKLFF.

The chain joins TRBV4-1 to TRBJ2-3, with D possibly being TRBD1 (6 bases). The V end lost 4 bases, the J end lost 4 bases, and 12 bases lay between the germline ends. The CDR3 is made up of 14 amino acids. Germline-derived CDR1 and CDR2 are MGHRA and YSYEKL. CDR3 DNA sequence: TGCGCCAGCAGCCCCACCACAGGGCCAGATACGCAGTATTTT. This sequence encodes CASSPTTGPDTQYF.

The chain links TRBV4-1 to TRBJ2-3; D might be TRBD1 (5 bases). Germline V gene sequence: CDR1 MGHRA, CDR2 YSYEKL. Trimming left V 3 bases short and J 1 base short, with 11 bases between. The CDR3 runs to 15 residues. The DNA for the CDR3 is TGCGCCAGCAGCCATGCTTGGGGCGGCACAGATACGCAGTATTTT. It translates to CASSHAWGGTDTQYF.

The V gene is TRBV6-6, the J gene TRBJ1-2, with D perhaps matching TRBD1 (6 bases). This CDR3 has 14 amino acids. V dropped 0 bases and J dropped 8 bases, with 13 bases sitting between them. Germline loops: CDR1 MNHNY, CDR2 SVGAGI (reference sequence). For the CDR3, the DNA is TGTGCCAGCAGTTACTCAAGGGCCCAGGGGGGCTACACCTTC. Protein product: CASSYSRAQGGYTF.

As for this clonotype: The junction departs from the called germline gene at one end, perhaps through a read error. The gene calls are TRBV6-6 and TRBJ2-7, with D perhaps matching TRBD2 (5 bases). Germline CDR1 is MNHNY and CDR2 is SVGAGI (reference sequence). This CDR3 spans 14 amino acids. CDR3: CGSRTGIKSYEQYF. In DNA form, the CDR3 reads TGTGGCAGCAGGACCGGGATCAAGTCCTACGAGCAGTACTTC.

The table lists this clonotype with a count of one. The gene calls are TRBV20-1 and TRBJ1-5; no reliable D call. Trimming left V 0 bases short and J 0 bases short, with 12 bases between. The CDR3 consists of 16 residues. Germline V gene sequence: CDR1 DFQATT, CDR2 SNEGSKA (reference sequence). The CDR3 nucleotides read TGCAGTGCTAGAGACCCAGCGCAGACTAGCAATCAGCCCCAGCATTTT. Translated: CSARDPAQTSNQPQHF.

The chain has TRBV10-3 and TRBJ1-3; 8 bases fit TRBD1. Germline lookup yields CDR1 ENHRY and CDR2 SYGVKD. V shed 6 bases, J shed 2 bases, and the junction held 3 bases outside the gene matches. The CDR3 sequence is 14 residues long. CDR3 in amino acids: CAIRADRAGNTIYF. For the CDR3, the DNA is TGTGCCATCAGGGCGGACAGGGCTGGAAACACCATATATTTT.

This clonotype has just a few counts. The rearrangement links TRBV30 to TRBJ1-2; D not certain. This CDR3 region has 12 residues. V was shortened by 2 bases and J by 4 bases, with 8 bases between the two germline ends. The germline gives CDR1 GTSNPN, CDR2 SVGIG (reference sequence). The CDR3 DNA reads TGTGCCTGGAGTCGACTGGGCTATGGCTACACCTTC. It is translated as CAWSRLGYGYTF.

This clonotype was counted a few times. The chain links TRBV5-8 to TRBJ2-7, with TRBD1 matching over 7 bases. Germline loops: CDR1 SGHTS, CDR2 YDEGEE. With 4 bases clipped from V and 0 bases from J, the junction kept 1 base outside the gene matches. The CDR3 consists of 13 residues. CDR3 in DNA: TGTGCCAGCAGCAACAGGGGCTCCTACGAGCAGTACTTC. Its protein is CASSNRGSYEQYF.

As for this clonotype: One end of the junction is discordant with germline, which a read error may explain. The J gene is TRBJ2-1, the V gene TRBV7-2, with 9 bases that match TRBD2. The germline gives CDR1 SGHTA, CDR2 FQGNSA. There are 18 residues in the CDR3. This CDR3 reads CASSRRRTSESSYNEQFF. CDR3 bases: TGTGCTAGCAGCCGGCGGAGGACTAGCGAGAGCTCCTACAATGAGCAGTTCTTC.

The chain recombines TRBV9 with TRBJ2-2, with a weak D call TRBD1 (6 bases). Germline V gene sequence: CDR1 SGDLS, CDR2 YYNGEE. With 6 bases removed from V and 6 bases from J, the gap between germline ends came to 9 bases. This CDR3 is built from 12 residues. The CDR3 coding sequence is TGTGCCAGCAATAGGGGGTCCGGGGAGCTGTTTTTT. Translated, it gives CASNRGSGELFF.

A note on this clonotype: One base away lies a much larger clone, so this may be a sequencing read error. Written as DNA, the CDR3 is TGTGCCAGCGGCGTAGCAGGGGACGCCTACAATGAGCAGTTCTTC. Translating gives CASGVAGDAYNEQFF. The chain joins TRBV9 to TRBJ2-1; tentatively, D is TRBD1 (6 bases). CDR3 length: 15 amino acids. Germline CDR1 is SGDLS and CDR2 is YYNGEE.

This clonotype appeared many times. This chain uses TRBV5-1 with TRBJ2-1; 7 nucleotides line up with TRBD2. This CDR3 is 13 amino acids long. Germline values: CDR1 SGHRS, CDR2 YFSETQ. The ends lost 5 bases at V and 12 bases at J; junction bases unmatched: 11. CDR3 sequence reads: CASRTDPGTTQFF. In DNA form, the CDR3 reads TGCGCCAGCAGGACAGACCCCGGGACTACGCAGTTCTTC.

The sample holds a few counts of this clonotype. V usage is TRBV4-2 and J usage is TRBJ2-1; TRBD2 agrees at 8 bases. CDR3 length: 19 amino acids. Trimming removed 3 bases from V and 4 bases from J; junction bases left unmatched: 17. Germline V lookup: CDR1 LGHNA, CDR2 YNFKEQ. The CDR3 sequence: CASSQETAAGGLRYNEQFF. The DNA for the CDR3 is TGTGCCAGCAGCCAGGAAACTGCGGCGGGGGGCCTTCGTTACAATGAGCAGTTCTTC.